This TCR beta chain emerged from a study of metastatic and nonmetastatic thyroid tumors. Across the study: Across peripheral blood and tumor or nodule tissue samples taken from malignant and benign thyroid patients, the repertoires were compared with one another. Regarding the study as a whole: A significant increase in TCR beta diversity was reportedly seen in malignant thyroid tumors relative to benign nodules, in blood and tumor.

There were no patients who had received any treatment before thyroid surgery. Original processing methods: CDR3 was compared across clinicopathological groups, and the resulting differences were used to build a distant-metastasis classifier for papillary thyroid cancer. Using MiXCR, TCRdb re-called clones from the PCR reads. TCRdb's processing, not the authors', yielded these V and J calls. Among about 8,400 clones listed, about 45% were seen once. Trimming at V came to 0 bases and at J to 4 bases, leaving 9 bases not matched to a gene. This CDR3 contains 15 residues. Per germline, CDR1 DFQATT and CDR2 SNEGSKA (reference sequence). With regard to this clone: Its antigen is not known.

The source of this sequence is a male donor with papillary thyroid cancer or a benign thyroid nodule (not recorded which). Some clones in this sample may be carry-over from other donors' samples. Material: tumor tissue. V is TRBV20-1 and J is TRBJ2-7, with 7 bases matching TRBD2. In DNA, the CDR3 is TGCAGTGCTAGAGATCGGGCGGGAGCTCTGTACGAGCAGTACTTC. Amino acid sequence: CSARDRAGALYEQYF.